This T cell receptor (beta chain) is drawn from a study of beta chain features in type 1 diabetes. Study-wide background: Analysis included over 90 million sorted cells drawn from all samples. Study observations and caveats: In every one of the four CD4+ subsets, TCRB CDR3s were moderately but significantly shorter in Type 1 diabetes patients.

As for this clone: Its antigen remains unknown.

Trimming cost V 5 bases and J 8 bases; bases outside gene matches: 18. Germline-derived CDR1 and CDR2 are MNHEY and SMNVEV (reference sequence). This CDR3 is built from 17 residues. Since all of the isolated RNA was reverse transcribed, expressed TCRB transcripts were what got sequenced. This table comes from immunoSEQ multiplex PCR, and its TCRdb copy is limited to in-frame clones, with some not included. The sample has some 150,000 clones; over 8% are singletons. Heparinised blood was drawn once per donor, averaging about 116 mL. Sequenced input: central memory CD4+ T cells from blood. The sequence derives from a woman aged 35 to 49 in good health. This rearrangement joins TRBV27 to TRBJ1-2, with 9 bases aligning to TRBD1. The CDR3 here is CASSLTGTGIVPFGYTF. Here the CDR3 DNA reads TGTGCCAGCAGTCTGACCGGGACAGGGATTGTTCCGTTCGGCTACACCTTC.